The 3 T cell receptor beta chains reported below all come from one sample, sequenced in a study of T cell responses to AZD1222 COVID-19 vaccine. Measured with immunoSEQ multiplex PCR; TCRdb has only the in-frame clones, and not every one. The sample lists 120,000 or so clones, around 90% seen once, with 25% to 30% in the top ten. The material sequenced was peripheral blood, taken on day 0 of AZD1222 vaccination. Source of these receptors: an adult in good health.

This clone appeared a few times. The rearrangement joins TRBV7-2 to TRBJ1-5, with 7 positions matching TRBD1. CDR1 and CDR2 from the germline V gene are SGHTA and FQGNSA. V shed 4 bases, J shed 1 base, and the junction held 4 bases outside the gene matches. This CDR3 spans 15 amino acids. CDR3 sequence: CASSSQGRSNQPQHF. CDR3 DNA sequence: TGTGCCAGCAGCTCACAGGGGCGGAGCAATCAGCCCCAGCATTTT. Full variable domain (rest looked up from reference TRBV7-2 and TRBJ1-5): GAGVSQSPSNKVTEKGKDVELRCDPISGHTALYWYRQSLGQGLEFLIYFQGNSAPDKSGLPSDRFSAERTGGSVSTLTIQRTQQEDSAVYLCASSSQGRSNQPQHFGDGTRLSIL.

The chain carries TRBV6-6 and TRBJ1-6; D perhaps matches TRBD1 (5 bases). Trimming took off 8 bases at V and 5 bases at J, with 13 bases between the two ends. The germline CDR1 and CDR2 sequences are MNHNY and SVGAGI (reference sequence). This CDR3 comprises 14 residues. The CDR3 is CASHVGRDNSPLHF. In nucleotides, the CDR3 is TGTGCCAGCCACGTCGGCAGGGATAATTCACCCCTCCACTTT.

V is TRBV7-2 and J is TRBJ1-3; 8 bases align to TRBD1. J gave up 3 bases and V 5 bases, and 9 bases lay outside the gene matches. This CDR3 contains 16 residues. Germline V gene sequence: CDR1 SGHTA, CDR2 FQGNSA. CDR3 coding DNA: TGTGCCAGCAGCACTGGACAGGGAGGAGGTGGAAACACCATATATTTT. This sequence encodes CASSTGQGGGGNTIYF. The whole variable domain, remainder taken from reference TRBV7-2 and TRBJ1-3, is GAGVSQSPSNKVTEKGKDVELRCDPISGHTALYWYRQSLGQGLEFLIYFQGNSAPDKSGLPSDRFSAERTGGSVSTLTIQRTQQEDSAVYLCASSTGQGGGGNTIYFGEGSWLTVV.